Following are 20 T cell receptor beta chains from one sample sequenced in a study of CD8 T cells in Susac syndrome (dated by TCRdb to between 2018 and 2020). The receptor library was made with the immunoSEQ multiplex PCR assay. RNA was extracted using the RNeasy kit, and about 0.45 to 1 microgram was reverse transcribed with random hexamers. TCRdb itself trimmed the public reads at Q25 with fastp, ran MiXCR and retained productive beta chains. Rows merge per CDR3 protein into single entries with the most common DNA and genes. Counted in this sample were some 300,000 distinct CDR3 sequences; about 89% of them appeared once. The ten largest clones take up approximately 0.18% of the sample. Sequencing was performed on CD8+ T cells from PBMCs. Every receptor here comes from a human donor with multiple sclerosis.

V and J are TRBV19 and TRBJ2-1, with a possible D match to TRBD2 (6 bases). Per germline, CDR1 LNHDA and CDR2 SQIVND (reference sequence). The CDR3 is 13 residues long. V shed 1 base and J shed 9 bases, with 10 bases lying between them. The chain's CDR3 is CASSIGLVPEQFF. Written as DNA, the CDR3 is TGTGCCAGTAGTATAGGACTAGTACCTGAGCAGTTCTTC.

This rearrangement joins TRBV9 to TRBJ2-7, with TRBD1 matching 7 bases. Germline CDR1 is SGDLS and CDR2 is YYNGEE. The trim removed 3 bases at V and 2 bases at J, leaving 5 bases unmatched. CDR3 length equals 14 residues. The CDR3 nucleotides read TGTGCCAGCAGCGCGGAACAGGGGACCTACGAGCAGTACTTC. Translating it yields CASSAEQGTYEQYF.

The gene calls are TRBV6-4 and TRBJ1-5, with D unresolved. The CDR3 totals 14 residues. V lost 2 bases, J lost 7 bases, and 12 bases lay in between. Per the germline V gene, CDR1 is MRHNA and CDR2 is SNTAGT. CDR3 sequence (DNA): TGTGCCAGCAGTGACCCGGTGATTTTACAGCCCCAGCATTTT. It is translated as CASSDPVILQPQHF.

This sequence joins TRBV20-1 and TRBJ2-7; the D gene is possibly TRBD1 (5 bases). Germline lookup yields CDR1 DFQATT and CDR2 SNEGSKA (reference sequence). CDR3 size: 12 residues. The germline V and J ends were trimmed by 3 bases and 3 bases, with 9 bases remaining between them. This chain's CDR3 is CSARAQGYEQYF. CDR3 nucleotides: TGCAGTGCTAGGGCCCAGGGCTACGAGCAGTACTTC.

The CDR3 coding sequence is TGCAGCGTTGTCCTTCGGACAGATATTGAAGCTTTCTTT. Protein product: CSVVLRTDIEAFF. The chain carries TRBV29-1 and TRBJ1-1; possibly TRBD1 for D (6 bases). Trimming left V 4 bases short and J 7 bases short, with 16 bases between. The CDR3 covers 13 residues. Germline V gene lookup returns CDR1 SQVTM and CDR2 ANQGSEA.

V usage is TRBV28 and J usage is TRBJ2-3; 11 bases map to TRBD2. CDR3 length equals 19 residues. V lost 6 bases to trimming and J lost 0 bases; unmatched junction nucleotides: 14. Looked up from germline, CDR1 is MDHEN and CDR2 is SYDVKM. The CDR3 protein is CASSLTSGRFPRSTDTQYF. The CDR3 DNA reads TGTGCCAGCAGCCTAACTAGCGGGAGATTTCCGAGGAGCACAGATACGCAGTATTTT.

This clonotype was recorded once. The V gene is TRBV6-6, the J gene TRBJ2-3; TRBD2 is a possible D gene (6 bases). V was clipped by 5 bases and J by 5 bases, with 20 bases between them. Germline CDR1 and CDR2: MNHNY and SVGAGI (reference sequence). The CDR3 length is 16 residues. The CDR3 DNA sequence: TGTGCCAGCAGTCAAACCCCGGGAGTGGTCGGAGATACGCAGTATTTT. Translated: CASSQTPGVVGDTQYF.

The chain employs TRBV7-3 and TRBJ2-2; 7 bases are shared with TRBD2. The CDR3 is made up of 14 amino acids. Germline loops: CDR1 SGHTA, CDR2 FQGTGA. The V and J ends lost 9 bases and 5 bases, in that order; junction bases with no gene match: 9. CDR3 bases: TGTGCCAGTGCGCCCTGGGAGGGGACCGGGGAGCTGTTTTTT. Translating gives CASAPWEGTGELFF.

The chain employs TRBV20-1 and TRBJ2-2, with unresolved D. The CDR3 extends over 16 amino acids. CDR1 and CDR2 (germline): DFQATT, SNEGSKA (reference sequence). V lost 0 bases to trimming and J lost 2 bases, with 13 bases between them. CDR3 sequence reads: CSARDLSRANTGELFF. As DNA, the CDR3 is TGCAGTGCTAGAGATCTTAGCCGGGCCAACACCGGGGAGCTGTTTTTT.

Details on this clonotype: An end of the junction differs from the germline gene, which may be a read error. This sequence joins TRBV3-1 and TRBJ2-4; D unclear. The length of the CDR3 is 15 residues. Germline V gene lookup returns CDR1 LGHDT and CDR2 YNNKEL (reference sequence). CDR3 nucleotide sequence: TGTGCCAGCAGCCAAGGAGACAACTACAAAAACATTCGGTACTTC. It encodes CASSQGDNYKNIRYF.

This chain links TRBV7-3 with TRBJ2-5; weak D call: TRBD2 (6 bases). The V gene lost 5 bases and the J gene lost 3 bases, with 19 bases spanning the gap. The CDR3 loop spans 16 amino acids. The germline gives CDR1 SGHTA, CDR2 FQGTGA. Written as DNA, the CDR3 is TGTGCCAGCAGCGCGCTCGGGGGATTGGAAAAAGAGACCCAGTACTTC. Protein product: CASSALGGLEKETQYF.

The CDR3: CASSLKRSGSRMHEQYF. CDR3 in DNA: TGTGCCAGCAGCTTAAAAAGGAGCGGGAGTCGGATGCACGAGCAGTACTTC. The chain combines TRBV7-3 with TRBJ2-7; TRBD2 matches at 8 bases. J was trimmed by 5 bases and V by 1 base; bases with no gene match: 13. CDR1 and CDR2 (germline): SGHTA, FQGTGA. The length of the CDR3 is 17 residues.

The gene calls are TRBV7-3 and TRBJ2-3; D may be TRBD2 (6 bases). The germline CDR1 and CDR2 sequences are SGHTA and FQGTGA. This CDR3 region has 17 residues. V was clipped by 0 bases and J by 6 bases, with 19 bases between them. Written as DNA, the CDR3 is TGTGCCAGCAGCTTAACGCCCTCCTGGGGAGGTGCGGATACGCAGTATTTT. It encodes CASSLTPSWGGADTQYF.

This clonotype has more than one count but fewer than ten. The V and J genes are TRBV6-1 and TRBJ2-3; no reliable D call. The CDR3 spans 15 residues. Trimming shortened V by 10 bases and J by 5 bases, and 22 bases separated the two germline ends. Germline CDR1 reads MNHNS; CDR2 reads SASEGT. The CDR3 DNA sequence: TGTGCCACCAACCGCCTCGGTTTCCCGCAAGATACGCAGTATTTT. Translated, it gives CATNRLGFPQDTQYF.

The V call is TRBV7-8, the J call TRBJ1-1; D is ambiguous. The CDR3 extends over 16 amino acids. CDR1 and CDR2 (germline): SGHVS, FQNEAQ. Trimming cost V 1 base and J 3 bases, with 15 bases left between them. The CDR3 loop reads CASSLGRRREDTEAFF. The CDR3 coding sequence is TGTGCCAGCAGCTTAGGAAGACGGAGGGAGGACACTGAAGCTTTCTTT.

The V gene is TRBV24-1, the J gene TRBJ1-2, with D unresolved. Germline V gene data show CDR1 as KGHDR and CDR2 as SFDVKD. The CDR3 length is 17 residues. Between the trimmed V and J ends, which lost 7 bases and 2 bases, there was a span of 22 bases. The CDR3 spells CATRGPINEGQNYGYTF. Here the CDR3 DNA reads TGTGCCACCAGGGGCCCTATTAACGAGGGCCAAAACTATGGCTACACCTTC.

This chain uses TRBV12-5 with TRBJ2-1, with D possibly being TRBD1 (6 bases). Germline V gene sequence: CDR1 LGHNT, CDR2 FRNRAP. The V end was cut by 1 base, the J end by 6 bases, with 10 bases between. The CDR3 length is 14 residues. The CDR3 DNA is TGTGCTAGTGGTTTGGCCGGGACACCCAATGAGCAGTTCTTC. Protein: CASGLAGTPNEQFF.

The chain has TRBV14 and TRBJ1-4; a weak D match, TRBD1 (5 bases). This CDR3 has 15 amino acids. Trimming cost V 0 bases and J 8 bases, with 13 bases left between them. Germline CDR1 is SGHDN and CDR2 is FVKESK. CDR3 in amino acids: CASSQEGDSIEKLFF. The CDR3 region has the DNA TGTGCCAGCAGCCAAGAAGGCGACAGTATCGAAAAACTGTTTTTT.

The DNA for the CDR3 is TGCGCCAGCAGCCAAGAGGGTGAAGGCCGGAACACTGAAGCTTTCTTT. This encodes CASSQEGEGRNTEAFF. The chain uses TRBV4-1 and TRBJ1-1; D is undetermined. Per germline, CDR1 MGHRA and CDR2 YSYEKL. The CDR3 spans 16 residues. V was clipped by 0 bases and J by 1 base, with 12 bases between them.

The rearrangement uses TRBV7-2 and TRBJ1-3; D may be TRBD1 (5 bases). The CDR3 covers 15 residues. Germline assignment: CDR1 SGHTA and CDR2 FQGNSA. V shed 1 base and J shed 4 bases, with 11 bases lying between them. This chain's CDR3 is CASSLEGMDGNTIYF. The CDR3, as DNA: TGTGCCAGCAGCTTAGAGGGGATGGACGGAAACACCATATATTTT.